This TCR beta chain was obtained from a study of cytomegalovirus exposure and HLA in healthy donors. Study-level points and caveats: Immune exposure data for these donors was limited to CMV serostatus. Association with HLA alleles at 0.05 false discovery rate was found for 16,951 TCR beta sequences in a later analysis.

With regard to this clone: Antigen specificity is unknown.

PCR used 60 Vbeta primers and 13 Jbeta primers. The authors' processing: Later, an analysis found about 80 million unique TCR beta chains, and around 10 million of these were shared. Assay used: immunoSEQ multiplex PCR; TCRdb lists only in-frame clones, some missing. Clone size and the V and J calls come from that table; the DNA yielded D and trimming. The sample lists some 100,000 clones, 65% to 80% occurring once. The CDR3 extends over 14 amino acids. CDR1 is SGHNT, CDR2 YYREEE, per germline (reference sequence). The ends lost 4 bases at V and 6 bases at J; junction bases unmatched: 7. This sequence originates from a woman under 30 in good health and CMV-seropositive. Sequenced material: PBMCs. The chain uses TRBV5-4 and TRBJ1-2; TRBD1 aligns across 9 bases. The CDR3 sequence: CASSNWDRADGYTF. CDR3 in DNA: TGTGCCAGCAGCAACTGGGACAGGGCTGATGGCTACACCTTC.